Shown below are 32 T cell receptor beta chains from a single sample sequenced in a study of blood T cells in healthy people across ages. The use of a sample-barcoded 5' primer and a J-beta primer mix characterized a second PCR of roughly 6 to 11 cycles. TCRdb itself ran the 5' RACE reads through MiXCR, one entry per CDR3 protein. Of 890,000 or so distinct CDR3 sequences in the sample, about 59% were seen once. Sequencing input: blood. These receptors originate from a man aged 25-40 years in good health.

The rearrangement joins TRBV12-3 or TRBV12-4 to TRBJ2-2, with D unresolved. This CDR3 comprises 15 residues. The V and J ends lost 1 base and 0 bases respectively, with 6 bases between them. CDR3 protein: CASSLGVSNTGELFF. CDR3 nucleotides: TGTGCCAGCAGTTTAGGAGTGTCGAACACCGGGGAGCTGTTTTTT.

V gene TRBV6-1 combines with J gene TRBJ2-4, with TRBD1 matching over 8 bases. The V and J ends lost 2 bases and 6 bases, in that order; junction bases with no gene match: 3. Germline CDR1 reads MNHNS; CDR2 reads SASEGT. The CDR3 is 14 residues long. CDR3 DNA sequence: TGTGCCAGCAGTGAACAGGGGGCGGGAAACATTCAGTACTTC. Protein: CASSEQGAGNIQYF.

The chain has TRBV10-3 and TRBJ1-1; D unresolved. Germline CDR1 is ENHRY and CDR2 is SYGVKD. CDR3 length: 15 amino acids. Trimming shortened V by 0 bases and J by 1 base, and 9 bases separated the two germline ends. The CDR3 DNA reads TGTGCCATCAGTGAGTCCACGGGCCCGAACACTGAAGCTTTCTTT. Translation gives CAISESTGPNTEAFF.

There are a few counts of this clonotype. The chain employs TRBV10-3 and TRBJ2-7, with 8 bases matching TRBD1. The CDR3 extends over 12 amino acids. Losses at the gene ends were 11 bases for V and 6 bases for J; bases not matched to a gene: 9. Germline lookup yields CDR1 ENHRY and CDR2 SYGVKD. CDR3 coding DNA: TGTGCCCTTGGACAGGGTGGGAGCGAGCAGTACTTC. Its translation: CALGQGGSEQYF.

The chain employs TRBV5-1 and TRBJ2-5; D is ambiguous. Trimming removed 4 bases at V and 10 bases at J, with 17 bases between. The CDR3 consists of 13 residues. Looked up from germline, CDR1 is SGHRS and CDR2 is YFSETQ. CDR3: CASSERATLDQYF. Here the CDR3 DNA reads TGCGCCAGCAGCGAGAGAGCTACCTTGGACCAGTACTTC.

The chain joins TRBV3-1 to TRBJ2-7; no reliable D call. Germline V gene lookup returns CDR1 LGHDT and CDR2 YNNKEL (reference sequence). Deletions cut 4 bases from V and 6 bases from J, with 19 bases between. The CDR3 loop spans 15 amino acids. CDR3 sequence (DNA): TGTGCCAGCAGCCGCCGTCCAAGTGGGCATGGCGAGCAGTACTTC. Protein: CASSRRPSGHGEQYF.

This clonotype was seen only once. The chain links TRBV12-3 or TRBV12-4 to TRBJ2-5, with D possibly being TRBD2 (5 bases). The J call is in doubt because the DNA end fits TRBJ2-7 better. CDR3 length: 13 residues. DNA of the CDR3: TGTGCCAGCAGGGAGGATCAAGTCTACGAGCAGTACTTC. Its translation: CASREDQVYEQYF.

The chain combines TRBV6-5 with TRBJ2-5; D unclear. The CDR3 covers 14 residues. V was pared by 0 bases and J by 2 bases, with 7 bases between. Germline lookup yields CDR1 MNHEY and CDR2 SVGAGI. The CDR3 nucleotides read TGTGCCAGCAGTTACTCGTGGCATCAAGAGACCCAGTACTTC. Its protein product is CASSYSWHQETQYF.

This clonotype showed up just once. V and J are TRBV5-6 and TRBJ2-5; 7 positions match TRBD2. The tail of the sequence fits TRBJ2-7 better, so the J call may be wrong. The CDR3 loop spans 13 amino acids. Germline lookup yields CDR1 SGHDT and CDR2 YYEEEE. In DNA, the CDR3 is TGTGCCAGCGGAAGGGAGGGACGATACGAGCAGTACTTC. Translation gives CASGREGRYEQYF.

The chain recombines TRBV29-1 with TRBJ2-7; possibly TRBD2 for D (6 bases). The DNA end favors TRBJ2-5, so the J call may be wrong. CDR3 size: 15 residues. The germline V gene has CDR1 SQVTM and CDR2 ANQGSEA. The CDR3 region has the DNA TGCAGCGTTGAAGTCGGCATGGGACTGCAAGAGACCCAGTACTTC. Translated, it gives CSVEVGMGLQETQYF.

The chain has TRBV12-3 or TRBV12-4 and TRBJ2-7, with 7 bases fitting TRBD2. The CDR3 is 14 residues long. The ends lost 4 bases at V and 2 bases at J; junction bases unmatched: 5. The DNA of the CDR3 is TGTGCCAGCAGTTCCGAGCGGGGAGCCTACGAGCAGTACTTC. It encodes CASSSERGAYEQYF.

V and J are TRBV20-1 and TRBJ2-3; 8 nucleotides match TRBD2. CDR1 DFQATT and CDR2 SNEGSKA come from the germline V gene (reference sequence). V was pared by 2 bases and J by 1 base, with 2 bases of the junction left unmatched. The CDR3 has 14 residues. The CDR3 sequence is CSARWRGGTDTQYF. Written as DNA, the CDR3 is TGCAGTGCTAGATGGCGGGGGGGCACAGATACGCAGTATTTT.

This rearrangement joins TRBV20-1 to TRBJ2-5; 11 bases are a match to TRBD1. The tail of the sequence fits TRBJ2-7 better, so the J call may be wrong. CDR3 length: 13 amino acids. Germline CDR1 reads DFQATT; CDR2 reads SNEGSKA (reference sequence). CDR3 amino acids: CSVEDRGRLEQYF. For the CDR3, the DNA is TGCAGTGTCGAGGACAGGGGGCGCCTCGAGCAGTACTTC.

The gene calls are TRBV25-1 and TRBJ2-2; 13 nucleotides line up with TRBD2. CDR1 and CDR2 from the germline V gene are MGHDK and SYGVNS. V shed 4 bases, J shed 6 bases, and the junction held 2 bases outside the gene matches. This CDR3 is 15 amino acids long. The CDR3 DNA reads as TGTGCCAGCAGTGGACTAGCGGGGGGAGCCGGGGAGCTGTTTTTT. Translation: CASSGLAGGAGELFF.

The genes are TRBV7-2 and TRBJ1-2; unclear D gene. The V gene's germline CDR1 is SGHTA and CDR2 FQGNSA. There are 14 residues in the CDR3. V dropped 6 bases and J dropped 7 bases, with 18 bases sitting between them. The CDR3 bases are TGTGCCAGCAGTGGAGGCAGAGGAGTTATTGGCTACACCTTC. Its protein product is CASSGGRGVIGYTF.

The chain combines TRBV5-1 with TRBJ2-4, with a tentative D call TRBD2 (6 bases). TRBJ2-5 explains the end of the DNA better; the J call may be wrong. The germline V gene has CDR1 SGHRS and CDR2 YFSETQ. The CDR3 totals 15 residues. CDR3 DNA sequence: TGCGCCAGCAGCCCGCTGAGGAGGGTTCAAGAGACCCAGTACTTC. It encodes CASSPLRRVQETQYF.

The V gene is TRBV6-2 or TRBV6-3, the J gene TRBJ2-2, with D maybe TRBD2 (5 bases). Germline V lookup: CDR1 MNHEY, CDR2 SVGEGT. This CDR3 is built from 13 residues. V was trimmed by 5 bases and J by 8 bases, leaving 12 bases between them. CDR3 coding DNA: TGTGCCAGCAGTCTTGAGGGCAGGGGGGAGCTGTTTTTT. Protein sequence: CASSLEGRGELFF.

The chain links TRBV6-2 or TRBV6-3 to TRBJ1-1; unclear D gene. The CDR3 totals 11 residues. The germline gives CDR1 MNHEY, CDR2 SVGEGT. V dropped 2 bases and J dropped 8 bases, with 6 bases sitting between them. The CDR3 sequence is CASSYGVEAFF. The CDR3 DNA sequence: TGTGCCAGCAGTTACGGTGTCGAAGCTTTCTTT.

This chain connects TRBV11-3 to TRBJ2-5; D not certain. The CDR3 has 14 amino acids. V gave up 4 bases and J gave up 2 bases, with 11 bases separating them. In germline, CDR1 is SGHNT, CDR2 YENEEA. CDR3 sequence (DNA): TGTGCCAGCAGCTCCTACGACGGACAAGAGACCCAGTACTTC. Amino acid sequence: CASSSYDGQETQYF.

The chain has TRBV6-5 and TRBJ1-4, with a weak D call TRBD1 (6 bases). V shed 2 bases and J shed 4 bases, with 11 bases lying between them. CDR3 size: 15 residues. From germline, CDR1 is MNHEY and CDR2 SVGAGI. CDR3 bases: TGTGCCAGCAGTTACGGAACAGGGCTTAATGAAAAACTGTTTTTT. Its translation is CASSYGTGLNEKLFF.

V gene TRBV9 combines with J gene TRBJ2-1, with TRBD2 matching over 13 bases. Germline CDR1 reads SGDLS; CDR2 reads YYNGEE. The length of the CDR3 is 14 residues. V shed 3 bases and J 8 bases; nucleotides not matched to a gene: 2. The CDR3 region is CASSGTSGGHEQFF. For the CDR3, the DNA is TGTGCCAGCAGCGGGACTAGCGGGGGTCATGAGCAGTTCTTC.

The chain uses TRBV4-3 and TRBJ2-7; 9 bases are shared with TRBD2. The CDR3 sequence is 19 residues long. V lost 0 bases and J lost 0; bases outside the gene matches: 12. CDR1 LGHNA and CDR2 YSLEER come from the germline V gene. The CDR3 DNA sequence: TGCGCCAGCAGCCAAGATGTTGAGCGGGGGGTCGGTTACTCCTACGAGCAGTACTTC. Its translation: CASSQDVERGVGYSYEQYF.

CDR3 DNA: TGTGCCAGTAGTAACAGGGGCAACTCCTACGAGCAGTACTTC. Translation gives CASSNRGNSYEQYF. The J gene is TRBJ2-7, the V gene TRBV2, with TRBD1 matching over 7 bases. This CDR3 is 14 amino acids long. After removal of 9 bases from V and 0 bases from J, the junction contained 8 bases not matched to a gene. Germline-derived CDR1 and CDR2 are SNHLY and FYNNEI.

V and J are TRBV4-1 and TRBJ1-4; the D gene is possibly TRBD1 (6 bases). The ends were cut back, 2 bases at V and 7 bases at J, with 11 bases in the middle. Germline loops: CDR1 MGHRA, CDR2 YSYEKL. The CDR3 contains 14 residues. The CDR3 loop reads CASSQLQGGEKLFF. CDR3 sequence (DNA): TGCGCCAGCAGCCAATTACAGGGAGGTGAAAAACTGTTTTTT.

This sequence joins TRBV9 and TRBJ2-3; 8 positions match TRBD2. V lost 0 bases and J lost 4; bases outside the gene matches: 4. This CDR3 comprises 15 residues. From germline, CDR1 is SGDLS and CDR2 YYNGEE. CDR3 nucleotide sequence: TGTGCCAGCAGCGTAGCGGGGGGGCTGGCAGATACGCAGTATTTT. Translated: CASSVAGGLADTQYF.

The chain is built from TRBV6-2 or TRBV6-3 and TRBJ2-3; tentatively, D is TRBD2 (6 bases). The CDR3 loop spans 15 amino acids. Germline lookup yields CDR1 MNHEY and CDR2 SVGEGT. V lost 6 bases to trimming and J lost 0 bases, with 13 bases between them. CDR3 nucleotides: TGTGCCAGCAGAGGCGGGACGTCTAGCACAGATACGCAGTATTTT. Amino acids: CASRGGTSSTDTQYF.

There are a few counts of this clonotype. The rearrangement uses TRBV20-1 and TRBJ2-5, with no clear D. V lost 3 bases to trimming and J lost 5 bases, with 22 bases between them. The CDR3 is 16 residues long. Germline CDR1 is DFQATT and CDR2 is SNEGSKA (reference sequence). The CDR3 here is CSASRQNTPFWETQYF. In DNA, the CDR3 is TGCAGTGCTAGCCGGCAGAATACGCCCTTTTGGGAGACCCAGTACTTC.

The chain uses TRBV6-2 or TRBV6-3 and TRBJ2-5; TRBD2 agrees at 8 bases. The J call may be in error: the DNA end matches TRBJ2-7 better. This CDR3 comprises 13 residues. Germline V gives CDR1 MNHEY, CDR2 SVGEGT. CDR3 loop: CATLTTSVYEQYF. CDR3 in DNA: TGTGCCACCCTTACGACTAGCGTCTACGAGCAGTACTTC.

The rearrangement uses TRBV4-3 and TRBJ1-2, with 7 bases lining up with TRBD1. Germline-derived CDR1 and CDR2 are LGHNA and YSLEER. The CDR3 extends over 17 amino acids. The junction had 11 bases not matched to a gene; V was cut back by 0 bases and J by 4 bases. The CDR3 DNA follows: TGCGCCAGCAGCCAAGATGGCGGCAGGGGGTATGGCTATGGCTACACCTTC. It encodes CASSQDGGRGYGYGYTF.

This CDR3 reads CASSASGLAGFYNEQFF. In DNA, the CDR3 is TGTGCCAGCAGCGCCTCGGGACTAGCGGGGTTTTACAATGAGCAGTTCTTC. The V call is TRBV9, the J call TRBJ2-1; 13 bases fit TRBD2. Germline V gene sequence: CDR1 SGDLS, CDR2 YYNGEE. Trimming cost V 3 bases and J 4 bases; bases outside gene matches: 7. The length of the CDR3 is 17 residues.

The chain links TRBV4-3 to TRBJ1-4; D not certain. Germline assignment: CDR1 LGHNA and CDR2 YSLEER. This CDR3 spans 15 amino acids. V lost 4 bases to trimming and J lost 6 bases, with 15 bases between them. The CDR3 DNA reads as TGCGCCAGCAGCCTCATGAGAGGGTTGGATGAAAAACTGTTTTTT. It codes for CASSLMRGLDEKLFF.

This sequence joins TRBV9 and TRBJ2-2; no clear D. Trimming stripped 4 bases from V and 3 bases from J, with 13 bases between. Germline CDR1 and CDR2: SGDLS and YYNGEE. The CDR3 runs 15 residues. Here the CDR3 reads CASSPRRIDTGELFF. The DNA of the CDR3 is TGTGCCAGCAGCCCCAGGCGTATAGACACCGGGGAGCTGTTTTTT.